The clone carrying this T cell receptor beta chain was seen just once. This entry is derived from a study of blood T cell repertoires in COVID-19. In the study overall: The origin of the acute and convalescent COVID-19 samples was the United States, Italy and Spain. T cells, B-cell-depleted T cells, or PBMCs supplied cDNA or gDNA.

In the source study's methods: Amplification of reference gene primers was used by the study to estimate nucleated cell counts. The table came from immunoSEQ multiplex PCR; TCRdb's copy has only in-frame clones and leaves some out. That table gives V, J and clone size, and the DNA gave D and trimming. Of about 220,000 clones detected, roughly 85% appear once; the ten largest clones hold about 2.4%. V shed 1 base and J shed 8 bases, with 8 bases lying between them. Germline values: CDR1 MNHEY, CDR2 SVGEGT. The CDR3 covers 12 residues. Patients of the Seattle cohort, enrolled during active infection, were followed longitudinally.

The origin of this receptor is an older woman with COVID-19, enrolled during active disease. V gene TRBV6-2 or TRBV6-3 combines with J gene TRBJ1-2, with D perhaps TRBD1 (5 bases). The sequenced material came from peripheral blood. The chain's CDR3 is CASSYWTNGYTF. The CDR3 DNA is TGTGCCAGCAGTTACTGGACAAACGGCTACACCTTC.